These 21 T cell receptor beta chains were all obtained from the same sample, sequenced in a study of human T cells and chemical hapten exposure. MiXCR, applied by TCRdb to the RACE reads, yields one record per CDR3 protein. The sample records about 85,000 distinct CDR3 sequences, 11% being singletons. The time point is: patch test 2, 6 weeks after DPC sensitization. The treatment: therapeutic diphenylcyclopropenone sensitization with weekly scalp DPC. The sequences come from whole blood, collected in connection with sensitization to the hapten diphenylcyclopropenone (DPC). The source of these receptors is a man aged 18 to 29 with alopecia areata. Some clones in this sample may be carry-over from other donors' samples.

The chain joins TRBV5-6 to TRBJ2-2; unclear D gene. Between the trimmed V and J ends, which lost 1 base and 7 bases, there was a span of 14 bases. CDR1 and CDR2 from the germline V gene are SGHDT and YYEEEE. The CDR3 loop spans 15 amino acids. CDR3 coding DNA: TGTGCCAGCAGCTTGCGCGAAGGGCTCGGCGGGGAGCTGTTTTTT. This translates into CASSLREGLGGELFF. The full variable domain, in which reference TRBV5-6 and TRBJ2-2 provide the parts outside the CDR3, is DAGVTQSPTHLIKTRGQQVTLRCSPKSGHDTVSWYQQALGQGPQFIFQYYEEEERQRGNFPDRFSGHQFPNYSSELNVNALLLGDSALYLCASSLREGLGGELFFGEGSRLTVL.

This clonotype was seen more than once but under ten times. V usage is TRBV9 and J usage is TRBJ2-2; D is unclear. The germline V gene has CDR1 SGDLS and CDR2 YYNGEE. Between the trimmed V and J ends, which lost 1 base and 6 bases, there was a span of 10 bases. This CDR3 has 14 residues. DNA of the CDR3: TGTGCCAGCAGCGTAACGCCCTTGGCCGGGGAGCTGTTTTTT. It is translated as CASSVTPLAGELFF.

This clonotype was detected ten times or more. V usage is TRBV29-1 and J usage is TRBJ2-5, with 8 bases lining up with TRBD2. The CDR3 sequence is 13 residues long. With 6 bases clipped from V and 5 bases from J, the junction kept 8 bases outside the gene matches. From germline, CDR1 is SQVTM and CDR2 ANQGSEA. CDR3 DNA sequence: TGCAGCGTGGCCGGGGGGGCCGGTGAGACCCAGTACTTC. Its translation: CSVAGGAGETQYF.

This chain uses TRBV12-3 or TRBV12-4 with TRBJ2-1; 10 bases fit TRBD1. Trimming removed 6 bases from V and 6 bases from J; junction bases left unmatched: 8. The CDR3 totals 15 residues. CDR3 sequence (DNA): TGTGCCAGCAGACGGACAGGGGGTTACCCCAATGAGCAGTTCTTC. It encodes CASRRTGGYPNEQFF.

This clonotype came up many times. V usage is TRBV6-5 and J usage is TRBJ1-3, with unresolved D. V lost 7 bases and J lost 3, with 13 bases in between. The CDR3 totals 14 residues. The germline CDR1 and CDR2 sequences are MNHEY and SVGAGI. CDR3 nucleotides: TGTGCCAGCATCTCTTTGACGGGTGGAAACACCATATATTTT. Protein product: CASISLTGGNTIYF.

This clonotype was recorded at least ten times. V usage is TRBV27 and J usage is TRBJ1-5; D gene ambiguous. Trimming left V 1 base short and J 7 bases short, with 8 bases between. CDR3 size: 13 residues. CDR1 is MNHEY, CDR2 SMNVEV, per germline (reference sequence). The CDR3 DNA reads as TGTGCCAGCAGTTTATGGGGTTCACAGCCCCAGCATTTT. This encodes CASSLWGSQPQHF.

This clonotype came up a few times. V usage is TRBV29-1 and J usage is TRBJ2-5, with D unclear. CDR1 and CDR2 from the germline V gene are SQVTM and ANQGSEA. The CDR3 consists of 14 residues. V was pared by 1 base and J by 7 bases, with 16 bases between. CDR3 in DNA: TGCAGCGTTGAAGCCTCAGAGAGAAGGGTGACCCAGTACTTC. Amino acid sequence: CSVEASERRVTQYF.

The genes are TRBV6-5 and TRBJ2-7; D may be TRBD1 or TRBD2 (5 bases each). V gave up 5 bases and J gave up 3 bases, with 11 bases separating them. CDR3 length: 13 amino acids. Germline CDR1 is MNHEY and CDR2 is SVGAGI. In DNA, the CDR3 is TGTGCCAGCAGTCGCCGGGGCGGCTACGAGCAGTACTTC. Translating it yields CASSRRGGYEQYF.

A few counts support this clonotype. CDR3 DNA: TGTGCCAGCGCCCAGAAGGTATCCGGGGAGCTGTTTTTT. This gives the protein CASAQKVSGELFF. This rearrangement joins TRBV6-1 to TRBJ2-2; no clear D gene. The CDR3 has 13 residues. Germline CDR1 reads MNHNS; CDR2 reads SASEGT. V was shortened by 8 bases and J by 6 bases, with 13 bases between the two germline ends.

The chain uses TRBV7-3 and TRBJ2-1; D remains ambiguous. This CDR3 spans 13 amino acids. Per germline, CDR1 SGHTA and CDR2 FQGTGA. Trimming stripped 3 bases from V and 10 bases from J, with 13 bases between. The CDR3 protein is CASSFLDLGEQFF. In DNA, the CDR3 is TGTGCCAGCAGCTTCCTCGACCTTGGGGAGCAGTTCTTC.

There are many counts of this clonotype. The V call is TRBV6-2 or TRBV6-3, the J call TRBJ2-7, with D perhaps given as TRBD1 or TRBD2 (5 bases each). V lost 2 bases to trimming and J lost 1 base, with 12 bases between them. CDR3 length equals 15 residues. The germline CDR1 and CDR2 sequences are MNHEY and SVGEGT. The CDR3 is CASSYHGTVSYEQYF. Written as DNA, the CDR3 is TGTGCCAGCAGTTACCACGGGACGGTATCCTACGAGCAGTACTTC.

This clonotype occurred a few times. This rearrangement joins TRBV7-2 to TRBJ2-5; 7 bases are a match to TRBD2. Germline CDR1 SGHTA, CDR2 FQGNSA. J was trimmed by 5 bases and V by 2 bases; bases with no gene match: 5. CDR3 size: 14 residues. CDR3 sequence: CASSLMWEGETQYF. CDR3 in DNA: TGTGCCAGCAGCTTAATGTGGGAGGGTGAGACCCAGTACTTC.

This clonotype was seen many times. The chain employs TRBV11-2 and TRBJ1-6; D ambiguous. From germline, CDR1 is SGHAT and CDR2 FQNNGV. V was clipped by 5 bases and J by 0 bases, with 8 bases between them. The CDR3 totals 15 residues. CDR3 DNA sequence: TGTGCCAGCAGCCTACTCAGCTCCTATAATTCACCCCTCCACTTT. Its protein product is CASSLLSSYNSPLHF.

This clonotype was seen ten or more times. The chain uses TRBV9 and TRBJ1-3; TRBD1 matches 9 bases. J lost 2 bases, V lost 3 bases, and 6 bases had no gene match. Germline CDR1 SGDLS, CDR2 YYNGEE. The CDR3 is 16 amino acids. The CDR3 bases are TGTGCCAGCAGCGGGAGACAGGGGGTGGCTGGAAACACCATATATTTT. Translated: CASSGRQGVAGNTIYF.

The chain joins TRBV10-1 to TRBJ2-7; D is ambiguous. Germline values: CDR1 WNHNN, CDR2 SYGVQD (reference sequence). This CDR3 region has 12 residues. Trimming pared 8 bases from V and 0 bases from J, leaving 8 bases between. CDR3 nucleotides: TGCGCCAGCGGGGTCAGCTCCTACGAGCAGTACTTC. Its protein product is CASGVSSYEQYF.

This clonotype was recorded a few times. The genes are TRBV28 and TRBJ2-7; no clear D. Germline CDR1 and CDR2: MDHEN and SYDVKM. This CDR3 is built from 12 residues. V was trimmed by 5 bases and J by 4 bases, leaving 9 bases between them. The CDR3 loop reads CASSEMGYEQYF. CDR3 nucleotides: TGTGCCAGCAGTGAAATGGGTTACGAGCAGTACTTC.

This clonotype came up many times. The chain carries TRBV7-3 and TRBJ2-1; D is undetermined. Germline assignment: CDR1 SGHTA and CDR2 FQGTGA. The CDR3 loop spans 13 amino acids. V was pared by 1 base and J by 5 bases, with 6 bases between. CDR3 DNA sequence: TGTGCCAGCAGCTTAATGAGCAACAATGAGCAGTTCTTC. Protein: CASSLMSNNEQFF.

The chain links TRBV24-1 to TRBJ2-1; D gene unclear. CDR1 is KGHDR, CDR2 SFDVKD, per germline. The CDR3 extends over 12 amino acids. V dropped 7 bases and J dropped 3 bases, with 6 bases sitting between them. The CDR3, as DNA: TGTGCCACCAGAAGCATCTACAATGAGCAGTTCTTC. Encoded protein: CATRSIYNEQFF.

The rearrangement joins TRBV11-2 to TRBJ1-5, with D unclear. Looked up from germline, CDR1 is SGHAT and CDR2 is FQNNGV. Trimming pared 6 bases from V and 3 bases from J, leaving 12 bases between. The CDR3 sequence is 14 residues long. CDR3 in DNA: TGTGCCAGCAGTGCCACGGAGCTCAATCAGCCCCAGCATTTT. This codes for CASSATELNQPQHF.

This sequence joins TRBV9 and TRBJ1-4; maybe TRBD1 (5 bases). The CDR3 runs to 14 residues. Trimming cost V 1 base and J 6 bases, with 10 bases left between them. Germline V gene sequence: CDR1 SGDLS, CDR2 YYNGEE. CDR3 DNA sequence: TGTGCCAGCAGCGTATCAGGGAGGCATGAAAAACTGTTTTTT. Protein product: CASSVSGRHEKLFF.

This clonotype was picked up many times. The chain recombines TRBV12-3 or TRBV12-4 with TRBJ1-4; 10 bases fit TRBD1. With 6 bases clipped from V and 6 bases from J, the junction kept 13 bases outside the gene matches. The CDR3 has 17 residues. The CDR3 region has the DNA TGTGCCAGCAGCACACACCCGGGACAGGGGATCGATGAAAAACTGTTTTTT. Residues: CASSTHPGQGIDEKLFF.